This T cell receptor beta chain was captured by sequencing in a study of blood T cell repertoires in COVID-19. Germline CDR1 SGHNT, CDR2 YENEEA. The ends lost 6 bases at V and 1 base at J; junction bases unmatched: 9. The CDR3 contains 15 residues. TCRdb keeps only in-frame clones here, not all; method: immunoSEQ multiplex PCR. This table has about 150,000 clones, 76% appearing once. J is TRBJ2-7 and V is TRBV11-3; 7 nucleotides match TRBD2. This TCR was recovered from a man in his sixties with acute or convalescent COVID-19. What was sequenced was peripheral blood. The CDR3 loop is CASSPGSGSSYEQYF. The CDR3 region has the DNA TGTGCCAGCAGTCCCGGTAGCGGGTCTTCCTACGAGCAGTACTTC.